This TCR beta chain was recovered during a study of blood T cell repertoires in COVID-19. Across the study: Researchers got acute and convalescent COVID-19 samples from the United States, Italy and Spain.

Germline V gene sequence: CDR1 SGHDT, CDR2 YYEEEE. V shed 1 base and J shed 7 bases, with 11 bases lying between them. The CDR3 covers 13 residues. TCRdb keeps only in-frame clones here, not all; method: immunoSEQ multiplex PCR. The sample has approximately 100,000 clones, around 91% seen once. A single count supports this clone. The chain carries TRBV5-6 and TRBJ1-1; TRBD1 might be the D (6 bases). The source material was peripheral blood. This sequence was found in a woman at least 80 years old with acute or convalescent COVID-19. CDR3 DNA: TGTGCCAGCAGCTTGACAGGGTGGGGTGAAGCTTTCTTT. This codes for CASSLTGWGEAFF.